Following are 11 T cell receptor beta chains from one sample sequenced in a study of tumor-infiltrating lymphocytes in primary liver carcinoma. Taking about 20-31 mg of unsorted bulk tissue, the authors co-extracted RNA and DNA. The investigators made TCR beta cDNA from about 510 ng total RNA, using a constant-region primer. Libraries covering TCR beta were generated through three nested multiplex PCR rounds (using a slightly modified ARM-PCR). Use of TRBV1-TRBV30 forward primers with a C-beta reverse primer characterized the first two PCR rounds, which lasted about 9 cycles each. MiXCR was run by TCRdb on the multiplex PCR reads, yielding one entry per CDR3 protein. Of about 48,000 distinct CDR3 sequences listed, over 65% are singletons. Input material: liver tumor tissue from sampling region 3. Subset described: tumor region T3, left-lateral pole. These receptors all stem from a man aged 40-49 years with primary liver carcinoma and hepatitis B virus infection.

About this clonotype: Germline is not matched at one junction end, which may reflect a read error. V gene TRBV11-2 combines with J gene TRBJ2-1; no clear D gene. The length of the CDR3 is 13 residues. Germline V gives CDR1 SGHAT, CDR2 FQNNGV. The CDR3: CASSLSGYKEQSF. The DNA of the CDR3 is TGTGCCAGCAGCTTGTCGGGCTACAAAGAGCAGTCCTTC.

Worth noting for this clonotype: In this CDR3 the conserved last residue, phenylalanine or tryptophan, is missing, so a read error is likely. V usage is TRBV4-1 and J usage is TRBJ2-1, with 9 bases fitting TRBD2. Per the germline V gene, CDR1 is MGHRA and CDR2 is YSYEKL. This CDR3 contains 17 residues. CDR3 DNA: TGCGCCAGTAGCCAACCGTGGGGACTAGCAGACTACAATGAGCAGTTCTAC. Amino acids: CASSQPWGLADYNEQFY.

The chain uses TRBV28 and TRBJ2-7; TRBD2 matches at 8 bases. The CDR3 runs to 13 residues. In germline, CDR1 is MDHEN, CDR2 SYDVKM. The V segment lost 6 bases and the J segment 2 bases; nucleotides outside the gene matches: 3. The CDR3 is CASRLGLAYEQYF. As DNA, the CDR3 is TGTGCCAGCAGGCTGGGACTAGCCTACGAGCAGTACTTC.

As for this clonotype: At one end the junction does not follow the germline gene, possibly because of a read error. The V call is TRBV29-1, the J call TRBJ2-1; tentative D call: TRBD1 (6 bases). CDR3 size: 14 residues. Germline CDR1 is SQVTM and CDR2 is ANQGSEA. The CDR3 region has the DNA TGCAGCGGATTGCCGGGACAAGGGGTAGATGAGCAGCTCTTC. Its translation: CSGLPGQGVDEQLF.

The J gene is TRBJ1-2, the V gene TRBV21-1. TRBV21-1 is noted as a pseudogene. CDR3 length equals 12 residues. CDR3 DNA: TGTGCCAACAGCGGCAGCCCTTATGGTTACACCTTC. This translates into CANSGSPYGYTF.

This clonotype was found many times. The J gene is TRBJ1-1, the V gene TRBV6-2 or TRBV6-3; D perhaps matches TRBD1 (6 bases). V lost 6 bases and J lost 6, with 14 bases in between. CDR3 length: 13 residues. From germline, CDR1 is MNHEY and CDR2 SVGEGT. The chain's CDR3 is CASSPSGGSEAFF. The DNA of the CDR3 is TGTGCCAGCAGCCCTTCGGGGGGCTCTGAAGCTTTCTTT.

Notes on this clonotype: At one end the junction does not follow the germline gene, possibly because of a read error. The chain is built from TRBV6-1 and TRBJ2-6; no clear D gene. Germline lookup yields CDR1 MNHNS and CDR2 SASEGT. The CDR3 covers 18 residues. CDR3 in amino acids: CASSEVRTEWSVANVLTF. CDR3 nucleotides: TGTGCCAGCAGTGAAGTTAGGACGGAGTGGTCTGTGGCCAACGTCCTGACTTTC.

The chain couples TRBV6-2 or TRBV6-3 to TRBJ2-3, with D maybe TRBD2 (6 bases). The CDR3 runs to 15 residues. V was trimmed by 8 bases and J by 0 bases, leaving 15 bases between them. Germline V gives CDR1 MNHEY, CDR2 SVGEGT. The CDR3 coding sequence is TGTGCCAGCGGCTCCCGCAGCGGGAGCACAGATACGCAGTATTTT. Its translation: CASGSRSGSTDTQYF.

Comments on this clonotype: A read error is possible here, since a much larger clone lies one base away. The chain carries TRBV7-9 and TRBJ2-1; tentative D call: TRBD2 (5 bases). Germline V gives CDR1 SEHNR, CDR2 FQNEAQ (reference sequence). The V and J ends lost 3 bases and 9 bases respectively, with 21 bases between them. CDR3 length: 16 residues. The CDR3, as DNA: TGTGCCAGCAGCTTTCCCTCGCTAGTGGGAGTTGGTGAGCAGTTCTTC. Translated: CASSFPSLVGVGEQFF.

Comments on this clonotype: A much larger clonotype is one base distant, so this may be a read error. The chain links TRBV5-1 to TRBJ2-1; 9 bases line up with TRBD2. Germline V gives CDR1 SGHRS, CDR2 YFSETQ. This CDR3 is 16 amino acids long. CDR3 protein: CASNLPTSGSFNEQFF. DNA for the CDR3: TGCGCCAGCAACCTGCCTACTAGCGGGTCCTTCAATGAGCAGTTCTTC.

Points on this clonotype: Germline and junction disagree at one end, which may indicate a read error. CDR3 coding DNA: TGTGTCAGCAGCCCAGCCGGCAGGGACTATGGCAACACCTTC. Its translation: CVSSPAGRDYGNTF. The gene calls are TRBV11-2 and TRBJ1-2; possibly TRBD1 for D (5 bases). Germline CDR1 SGHAT, CDR2 FQNNGV. The CDR3 consists of 14 residues.